The 6 T cell receptor beta chains below all came from one sample that was sequenced in a study of early T cells in non-severe SARS-CoV-2 infection. Using its own MiXCR run on the 5' RACE reads, TCRdb lists one record per CDR3 protein. In the table there are some 82,000 distinct CDR3 sequences, 9.5% to 13% of which are singletons. The sequenced sample consisted of whole blood. The receptors come from an adult who was a healthcare worker with PCR-confirmed SARS-CoV-2 infection or an uninfected control (not recorded which).

The J gene is TRBJ1-4, the V gene TRBV20-1; 11 bases line up with TRBD1. Germline assignment: CDR1 DFQATT and CDR2 SNEGSKA (reference sequence). The CDR3 consists of 17 residues. The junction had 5 bases not matched to a gene; V was cut back by 2 bases and J by 0 bases. For the CDR3, the DNA is TGCAGTGCTAGACCCTCGGGACAGGGGGCAACTAATGAAAAACTGTTTTTT. As protein: CSARPSGQGATNEKLFF.

The V gene is TRBV3-1, the J gene TRBJ2-7; D unclear. V lost 8 bases, J lost 2 bases, and 13 bases lay in between. CDR1 and CDR2 (germline): LGHDT, YNNKEL (reference sequence). This CDR3 is built from 13 residues. In nucleotides, the CDR3 is TGTGCCAGCGCCCTAGGACCTACCTACGAGCAGTACTTC. This encodes CASALGPTYEQYF.

In this sample, this clonotype turned up a few times. The chain joins TRBV29-1 to TRBJ1-1; perhaps TRBD1 as D (5 bases). The V gene's germline CDR1 is SQVTM and CDR2 ANQGSEA. V was pared by 2 bases and J by 0 bases, with 7 bases between. CDR3 length: 13 amino acids. CDR3 DNA sequence: TGCAGCGTTGAATTACAGGTGAACACTGAAGCTTTCTTT. Residues: CSVELQVNTEAFF.

Ten or more counts support this clonotype. The CDR3 sequence: CASSSARATIMKQFF. CDR3 in DNA: TGTGCCAGCAGTTCCGCTCGGGCCACCATAATGAAGCAGTTCTTC. The chain combines TRBV12-3 or TRBV12-4 with TRBJ2-1; D ambiguous. The CDR3 sequence is 15 residues long. V lost 4 bases and J lost 11, with 21 bases in between.

The table lists this clonotype with many counts. The chain uses TRBV6-1 and TRBJ1-5, with 7 nucleotides matching TRBD1. Trimming took 7 bases from V and 9 from J; bases not matched to a gene: 6. The CDR3 sequence is 12 residues long. The V gene's germline CDR1 is MNHNS and CDR2 SASEGT. Written as DNA, the CDR3 is TGTGCCAGCACCAGTCCAGGGGGGCCCCAGCATTTT. This codes for CASTSPGGPQHF.

This clonotype was seen only a few times. The chain links TRBV7-2 to TRBJ1-3; D gene ambiguous. V was pared by 3 bases and J by 4 bases, with 10 bases between. The CDR3 runs to 14 residues. Per germline, CDR1 SGHTA and CDR2 FQGNSA. The CDR3 DNA reads as TGTGCCAGCAGCTTTGGTCAGGCGGGAAACACCATATATTTT. Its protein is CASSFGQAGNTIYF.